This T cell receptor (beta chain) was recorded in a study of T cells in localized non-small cell lung cancer (dated by TCRdb to 2019 to 2021). Concerning the study at large: Comparing tumors with uninvolved tumor-adjacent lungs, the study looked at the T cell repertoires of approximately 250 patients with early-stage NSCLC. The cohort was made up of 236 treatment-naive NSCLC patients whose localized lung tumors had been resected. NSCLC patients had a mean age of roughly 64 years, and 129 were male and around 99 female.

The immunoSEQ Assay was used to sequence TCR beta CDR3 regions from DNA. The authors' pipeline ran thus. T cell density was computed as TCR beta template counts normalized to usable DNA estimated by amplifying housekeeping genes. Using the preseqR package, richness was estimated by extrapolating to 120,000 templates for tissue samples and 400,000 templates for PBMC samples. Clonality was calculated as one minus Pielou's evenness. Differential abundance testing on productive amino-acid clonotypes, with a minimum total count of 5 and an alpha of 0.1, was used to identify tissue-enriched TCRs. Repertoire overlap between compartments was quantified with the Jaccard Index and Morisita Overlap Index. TCR beta CDR3s were clustered by GLIPH together with public tetramer-defined viral CDR3s, and at least three viral sequences plus V-gene enrichment were required for viral motifs. TCRdb obtained this table from immuneACCESS and retained in-frame rearrangements with V and J assigned. These tables miss some clones; where compared with another copy, unresolved V genes account for less than half of the shortfall, and the remainder is unexplained. V and J calls and clone size are copied from that table; D and trimming were computed from the DNA. The sample yields almost 35,000 clones; approximately 93% were counted once. The ten biggest clones cover 6.5% to 10% of the sample.

At diagnosis, tumor, uninvolved tumor-adjacent lung and peripheral blood were collected and then preserved as a mix of FFPE and fresh-frozen material. Blood samples were analyzed as peripheral blood mononuclear cells for TCR repertoire profiling. Remarks on this clone: This receptor's antigen is unknown. No much larger clone is present one base from it, and per-base qualities are unavailable.

What the research found in general, with its limitations: Higher blood T cell density associated with longer overall survival, while higher adjacent-lung clonality associated with shorter survival. Uninvolved tumor-adjacent lung showed the highest T cell clonality, higher than tumor, which suggests more focused antigenic responses in the uninvolved tumor-adjacent lung. A median of 57 of the top 100 tumor clones turned up in the paired uninvolved adjacent lung, and approximately 30 of those clones also ranked among the top 100 of that same adjacent lung. Because the study design was exploratory, TCR variables were selected using unadjusted p-values without false-discovery rate correction. Multi-region tumor sequencing was not performed, so intratumor heterogeneity could not be excluded.

In the germline V gene (reference sequence), CDR1 corresponds to LNHDA and CDR2 to SQIVND. The junction shows trimming of 3 bases on V and 6 bases on J, plus 15 bases between the germline ends. Inclusive of the bounding cysteine and phenylalanine, the CDR3 is 15 residues long. Only the CDR3 part of the read is kept: 45 bases, read in frame from the first base. This sample comprised peripheral blood, obtained before any cancer treatment. The receptor was isolated from a female donor older than 55 with stage I lung adenocarcinoma. The chain is made from TRBV19 and TRBJ1-5, with no confidently assigned D gene. In nucleotide form, the sequence is TGTGCCAGTAGTATTTCCAGGTCCGAGGTTCAGCCCCAGCATTTT. Translation gives CASSISRSEVQPQHF.